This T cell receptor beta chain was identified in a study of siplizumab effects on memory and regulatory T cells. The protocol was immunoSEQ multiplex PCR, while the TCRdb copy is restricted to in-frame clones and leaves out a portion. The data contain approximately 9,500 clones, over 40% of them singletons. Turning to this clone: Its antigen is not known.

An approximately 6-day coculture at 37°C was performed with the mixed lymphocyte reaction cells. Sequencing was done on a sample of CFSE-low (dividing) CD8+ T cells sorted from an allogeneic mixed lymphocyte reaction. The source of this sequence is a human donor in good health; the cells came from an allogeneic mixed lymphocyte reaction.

CDR3 region: CASSLGTGGSTGELFF. In DNA, the CDR3 is TGTGCCAGCAGCCTGGGGACAGGGGGCAGCACCGGGGAGCTGTTTTTT. The chain employs TRBV13 and TRBJ2-2; TRBD1 agrees at 12 bases. Germline V gives CDR1 PRHDT, CDR2 FYEKMQ (reference sequence). This CDR3 comprises 16 residues. V dropped 5 bases and J dropped 4; count of bases not matched to a gene: 5. Filled out from reference TRBV13 and TRBJ2-2, the complete variable domain reads AAGVIQSPRHLIKEKRETATLKCYPIPRHDTVYWYQQGPGQDPQFLISFYEKMQSDKGSIPDRFSAQQFSDYHSELNMSSLELGDSALYFCASSLGTGGSTGELFFGEGSRLTVL.